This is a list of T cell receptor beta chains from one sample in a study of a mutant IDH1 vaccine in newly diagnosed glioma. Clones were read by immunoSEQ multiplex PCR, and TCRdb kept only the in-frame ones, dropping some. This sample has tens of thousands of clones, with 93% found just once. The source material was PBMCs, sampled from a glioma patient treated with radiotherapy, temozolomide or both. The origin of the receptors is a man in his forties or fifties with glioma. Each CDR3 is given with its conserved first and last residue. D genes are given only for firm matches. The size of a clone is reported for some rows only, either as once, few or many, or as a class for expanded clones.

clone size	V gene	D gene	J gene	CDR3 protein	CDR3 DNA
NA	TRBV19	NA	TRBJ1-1	CASSMRNTEAFF	TGTGCCAGTAGTATGAGGAACACTGAAGCTTTCTTT
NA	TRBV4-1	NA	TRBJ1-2	CASSQVTGNTNYGYTF	TGCGCCAGCAGCCAAGTTACAGGAAACACTAACTATGGCTACACCTTC
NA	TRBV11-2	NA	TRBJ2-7	CASSSGIMASYEQYF	TGTGCCAGCAGCTCGGGGATCATGGCATCCTACGAGCAGTACTTC
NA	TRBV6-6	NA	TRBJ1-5	CASSRTANQPQHF	TGTGCCAGCAGTCGGACAGCTAATCAGCCCCAGCATTTT
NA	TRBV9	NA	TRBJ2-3	CASSPGRATDTQYF	TGTGCCAGCAGCCCCGGAAGGGCCACAGATACGCAGTATTTT
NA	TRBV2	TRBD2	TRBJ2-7	CATRTSGSYEQYF	TGTGCCACCCGGACTAGCGGGAGCTACGAGCAGTACTTC
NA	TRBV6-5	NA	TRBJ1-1	CASSPIMGEVTEAFF	TGTGCCAGCAGTCCGATAATGGGAGAGGTCACTGAAGCTTTCTTT
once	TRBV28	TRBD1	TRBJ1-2	CASTSQGRPYTF	TGTGCCAGCACCTCACAGGGGAGGCCTTACACCTTC
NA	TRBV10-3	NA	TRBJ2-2	CAISEEVWEDTGELFF	TGTGCCATCAGTGAGGAGGTGTGGGAGGACACCGGGGAGCTGTTTTTT
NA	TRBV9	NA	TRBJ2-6	CASSARYSSGANVLTF	TGTGCCAGCAGCGCCCGTTACAGCTCTGGGGCCAACGTCCTGACTTTC
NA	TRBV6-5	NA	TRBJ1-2	CASTKQGDYYGYTF	TGTGCCAGCACTAAACAGGGAGACTACTATGGCTACACCTTC
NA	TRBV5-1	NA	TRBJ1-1	CASSLRDTQGTEAFF	TGCGCCAGCAGCTTAAGGGACACCCAGGGCACTGAAGCTTTCTTT
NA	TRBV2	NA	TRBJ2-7	CASSGQAEQYF	TGTGCCAGCAGTGGACAAGCTGAGCAGTACTTC
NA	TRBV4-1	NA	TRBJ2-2	CASSPNQVGGTGELFF	TGCGCCAGCAGCCCAAACCAGGTTGGCGGCACCGGGGAGCTGTTTTTT
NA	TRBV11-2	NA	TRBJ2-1	CASSHYNEQFF	TGTGCCAGCAGCCATTACAATGAGCAGTTCTTC
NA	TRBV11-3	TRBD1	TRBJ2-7	CASSPWDRGYEQYF	TGTGCCAGCAGCCCCTGGGACAGGGGGTACGAGCAGTACTTC
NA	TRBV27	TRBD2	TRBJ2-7	CASSPETSGGSSYEQYF	TGTGCCAGCAGTCCTGAGACTAGCGGGGGAAGCTCCTACGAGCAGTACTTC
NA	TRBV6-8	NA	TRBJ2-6	CASSLRDMSSGANVLTF	TGTGCCAGCAGTCTCAGGGATATGAGCTCTGGGGCCAACGTCCTGACTTTC
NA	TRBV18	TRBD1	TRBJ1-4	CASSPIGQGEKLFF	TGTGCCAGCTCACCAATCGGACAGGGTGAAAAACTGTTTTTT
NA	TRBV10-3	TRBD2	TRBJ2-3	CAILLANTDTQYF	TGTGCCATCCTACTAGCGAACACAGATACGCAGTATTTT
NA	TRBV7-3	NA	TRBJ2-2	CASSPSNTGELFF	TGTGCCAGCAGCCCCTCGAACACCGGGGAGCTGTTTTTT
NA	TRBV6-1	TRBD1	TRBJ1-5	CARMGQVDNQPQHF	TGTGCCAGGATGGGACAGGTAGACAATCAGCCCCAGCATTTT
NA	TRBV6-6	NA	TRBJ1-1	CASRAGGSGNTEAFF	TGTGCCAGCAGAGCGGGGGGCTCCGGGAACACTGAAGCTTTCTTT
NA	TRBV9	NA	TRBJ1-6	CASSVGTPNSPLHF	TGTGCCAGCAGCGTAGGGACACCTAATTCACCCCTCCACTTT
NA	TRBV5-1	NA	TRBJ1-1	CASSSTGLWDTEAFF	TGCGCCAGCAGCTCGACTGGGCTTTGGGACACTGAAGCTTTCTTT
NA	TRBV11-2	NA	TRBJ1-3	CASSLDIGVTSGNTIYF	TGTGCCAGCAGCTTAGATATTGGGGTTACCTCTGGAAACACCATATATTTT
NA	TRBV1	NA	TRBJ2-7	CTSSGSYEQYF	TGCACCAGCAGCGGGTCCTACGAGCAGTACTTC
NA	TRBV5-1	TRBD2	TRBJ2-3	CASSVSGASTDTQYF	TGCGCCAGCAGCGTTAGCGGGGCTAGCACAGATACGCAGTATTTT
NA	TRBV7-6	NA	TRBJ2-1	CASSLASGNEQFF	TGTGCCAGCAGCTTAGCGAGCGGCAATGAGCAGTTCTTC
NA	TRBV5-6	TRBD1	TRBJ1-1	CASSPGGTEAFF	TGTGCCAGCAGCCCAGGGGGCACTGAAGCTTTCTTT
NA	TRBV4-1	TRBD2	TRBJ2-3	CASSQVGTSGPTDTQYF	TGCGCCAGCAGCCAAGTGGGGACTAGCGGGCCCACAGATACGCAGTATTTT
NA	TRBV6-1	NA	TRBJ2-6	CASSVDQSGANVLTF	TGTGCCAGCAGTGTAGATCAGTCTGGGGCCAACGTCCTGACTTTC
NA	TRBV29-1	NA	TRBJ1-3	CSVAQGNGNTIYF	TGCAGCGTTGCCCAGGGGAATGGAAACACCATATATTTT
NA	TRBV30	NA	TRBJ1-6	CAWTYNSPLHF	TGTGCCTGGACCTATAATTCACCCCTCCACTTT
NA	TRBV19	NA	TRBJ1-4	CASFPGIGKLFF	TGTGCCAGTTTTCCGGGGATAGGAAAACTGTTTTTT
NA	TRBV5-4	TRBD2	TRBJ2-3	CASSLERASGTQYF	TGTGCCAGCAGCTTGGAAAGGGCTAGCGGTACGCAGTATTTT
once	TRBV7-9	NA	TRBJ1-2	CASSLEGSRGYTF	TGTGCCAGCAGCTTAGAAGGGTCTAGGGGCTACACCTTC
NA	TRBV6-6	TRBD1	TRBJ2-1	CASSPPTGSYNEQFF	TGTGCCAGCAGTCCGCCGACAGGGTCCTACAATGAGCAGTTCTTC
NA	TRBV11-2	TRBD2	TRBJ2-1	CASSPQTSGRHDEQFF	TGTGCCAGCAGCCCCCAGACTAGCGGGAGGCACGATGAGCAGTTCTTC
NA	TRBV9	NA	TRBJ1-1	CASNQFRGDGNTEAFF	TGTGCCAGCAATCAGTTCAGGGGAGACGGGAACACTGAAGCTTTCTTT
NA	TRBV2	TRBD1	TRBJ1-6	CASRPGQGESPLHF	TGTGCCAGCAGACCTGGACAGGGCGAGTCACCCCTCCACTTT
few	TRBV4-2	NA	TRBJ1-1	CASSGNGAAGTEAFF	TGTGCCAGCAGCGGGAATGGGGCGGCTGGAACTGAAGCTTTCTTT
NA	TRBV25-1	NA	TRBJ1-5	CASISRGYQPQHF	TGTGCCAGCATCTCAAGAGGGTATCAGCCCCAGCATTTT
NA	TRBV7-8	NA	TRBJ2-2	CASSLVYTGELFF	TGTGCCAGCAGCTTAGTGTATACCGGGGAGCTGTTTTTT
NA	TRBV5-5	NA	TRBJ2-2	CASSFREAGELFF	TGTGCCAGCAGCTTCAGGGAAGCCGGGGAGCTGTTTTTT
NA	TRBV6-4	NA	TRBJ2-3	CASSDGGQLTDTQYF	TGTGCCAGCAGTGACGGAGGACAGCTCACAGATACGCAGTATTTT
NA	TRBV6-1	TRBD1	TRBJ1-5	CAAMGQGQQPQHF	TGTGCCGCTATGGGACAGGGCCAACAGCCCCAGCATTTT
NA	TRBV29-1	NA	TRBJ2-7	CSVEDKSGYEQYF	TGCAGCGTTGAAGATAAAAGCGGCTACGAGCAGTACTTC
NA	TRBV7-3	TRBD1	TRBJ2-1	CASSLGTGGLNEQFF	TGTGCCAGCAGCCTCGGGACAGGGGGCTTGAATGAGCAGTTCTTC
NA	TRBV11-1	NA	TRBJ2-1	CASSIGHDEQFF	TGTGCCAGCAGCATTGGACACGATGAGCAGTTCTTC